A selection of T cell receptor beta chains follows, all from one sample in a study of shared clonotypes between healthy human individuals. Clones were sequenced by immunoSEQ multiplex PCR, and TCRdb holds only the in-frame ones, with some missing. This table has some 2 million clones, 85% to 95% appearing once. The sample comprised naive CD4+ T cells sorted from blood. These receptor sequences come from a young man in good health. Both conserved end residues are part of each CDR3. A D gene is named only where the DNA matches it firmly. Rows may omit the clone size; those that give it use once, few, many or a size class.

v_call: TRBV7-9; j_call: TRBJ1-1; clone_size: .; d_call: TRBD1; cdr3_aa: CASSLVVLDRVPEAFF; cdr3_nt: TGTGCCAGCAGCTTAGTAGTGTTGGACAGGGTACCTGAAGCTTTCTTT
v_call: TRBV7-8; j_call: TRBJ1-1; clone_size: .; d_call: .; cdr3_aa: CASSSERQAVKNTEAFF; cdr3_nt: TGTGCCAGCAGCTCAGAAAGACAGGCAGTGAAGAACACTGAAGCTTTCTTT
v_call: TRBV2; j_call: TRBJ2-1; clone_size: .; d_call: .; cdr3_aa: CASSEGWTGSPVF; cdr3_nt: TGTGCCAGCAGTGAAGGATGGACGGGGTCTCCGGTCTTC
v_call: TRBV29-1; j_call: TRBJ2-7; clone_size: .; d_call: TRBD1; cdr3_aa: CSVAGTDYEQYF; cdr3_nt: TGCAGCGTTGCCGGGACAGACTACGAGCAGTACTTC
v_call: TRBV5-6; j_call: TRBJ1-4; clone_size: .; d_call: .; cdr3_aa: CASSPPGATNEKLFF; cdr3_nt: TGTGCCAGCAGCCCTCCGGGGGCAACTAATGAAAAACTGTTTTTT
v_call: TRBV6-5; j_call: TRBJ1-2; clone_size: .; d_call: .; cdr3_aa: CASRIPGTFYGYTF; cdr3_nt: TGTGCCAGCAGGATTCCCGGGACTTTCTATGGCTACACCTTC
v_call: TRBV6-6; j_call: TRBJ2-1; clone_size: .; d_call: .; cdr3_aa: CASSGGGFIYNEQFF; cdr3_nt: TGTGCCAGCTCAGGGGGGGGCTTTATCTACAATGAGCAGTTCTTC
v_call: TRBV7-8; j_call: TRBJ2-3; clone_size: once; d_call: .; cdr3_aa: CASSWLTGTPPTDTQYF; cdr3_nt: TGTGCCAGCAGCTGGCTAACCGGGACTCCCCCCACAGATACGCAGTATTTT
v_call: TRBV5-6; j_call: TRBJ2-7; clone_size: .; d_call: TRBD2; cdr3_aa: CASSLVGGLAEYEQYF; cdr3_nt: TGTGCCAGCAGCTTGGTTGGGGGACTAGCGGAATACGAGCAGTACTTC
v_call: TRBV9; j_call: TRBJ2-7; clone_size: .; d_call: .; cdr3_aa: CASSVSGGLGEQYF; cdr3_nt: TGTGCCAGCAGCGTATCTGGTGGTCTGGGTGAGCAGTACTTC
v_call: TRBV6-6; j_call: TRBJ1-1; clone_size: .; d_call: .; cdr3_aa: CASSYTQGKNTEAFF; cdr3_nt: TGTGCCAGCAGTTACACTCAGGGGAAAAACACTGAAGCTTTCTTT
v_call: TRBV11-2; j_call: TRBJ2-4; clone_size: .; d_call: .; cdr3_aa: CASSVQDKNIQYF; cdr3_nt: TGTGCCAGCAGCGTACAGGACAAAAACATTCAGTACTTC
v_call: TRBV19; j_call: TRBJ1-5; clone_size: .; d_call: TRBD1; cdr3_aa: CASSFPGQGPNQPQHF; cdr3_nt: TGTGCCAGTAGTTTTCCTGGACAGGGCCCAAATCAGCCCCAGCATTTT
v_call: TRBV7-2; j_call: TRBJ2-3; clone_size: .; d_call: TRBD2; cdr3_aa: CASSLSGGQADTQYF; cdr3_nt: TGTGCCAGCAGCTTATCGGGAGGGCAGGCAGATACGCAGTATTTT
v_call: TRBV15; j_call: TRBJ1-6; clone_size: .; d_call: TRBD1; cdr3_aa: CATSSATGTGKESPLHF; cdr3_nt: TGTGCCACCAGCAGCGCTACAGGGACAGGGAAAGAATCACCCCTCCACTTT
v_call: TRBV10-1; j_call: TRBJ1-1; clone_size: few; d_call: .; cdr3_aa: CASSDSKNSPLTEAFF; cdr3_nt: TGCGCCAGCAGTGACTCGAAGAACAGTCCTCTCACTGAAGCTTTCTTT
v_call: TRBV18; j_call: TRBJ1-4; clone_size: once; d_call: .; cdr3_aa: CASSPGTAGRKLFF; cdr3_nt: TGTGCCAGCTCACCCGGGACGGCCGGCAGAAAACTGTTTTTT
v_call: TRBV4-3; j_call: TRBJ1-1; clone_size: .; d_call: .; cdr3_aa: CASSQDLWRNTEAFF; cdr3_nt: TGCGCCAGCAGCCAAGATCTTTGGCGAAACACTGAAGCTTTCTTT
v_call: TRBV5-6; j_call: TRBJ1-6; clone_size: .; d_call: .; cdr3_aa: CASSLDRGSTPLHF; cdr3_nt: TGTGCCAGCAGCTTGGACCGGGGAAGTACACCCCTCCACTTT
v_call: TRBV11-2; j_call: TRBJ2-7; clone_size: .; d_call: .; cdr3_aa: CASSFRGGYEQYF; cdr3_nt: TGTGCCAGCAGCTTCAGGGGTGGCTACGAGCAGTACTTC
v_call: TRBV6-1; j_call: TRBJ2-5; clone_size: .; d_call: .; cdr3_aa: CASSGRIQETQYF; cdr3_nt: TGTGCCAGCAGCGGCAGGATTCAAGAGACCCAGTACTTC
v_call: TRBV7-9; j_call: TRBJ2-7; clone_size: .; d_call: .; cdr3_aa: CASSLLITGEQYF; cdr3_nt: TGTGCCAGCAGTCTGCTAATTACGGGCGAGCAGTACTTC
v_call: TRBV6-1; j_call: TRBJ1-3; clone_size: .; d_call: TRBD1; cdr3_aa: CASRVYRGSGNTIYF; cdr3_nt: TGTGCCAGCAGAGTCTACAGGGGCTCTGGAAACACCATATATTTT
v_call: TRBV30; j_call: TRBJ2-1; clone_size: few; d_call: TRBD2; cdr3_aa: CAWRNSGKANNEQFF; cdr3_nt: TGTGCCTGGAGGAATAGCGGGAAGGCAAACAATGAGCAGTTCTTC
v_call: TRBV7-2; j_call: TRBJ2-2; clone_size: .; d_call: .; cdr3_aa: CASSYRTPNTGELFF; cdr3_nt: TGTGCCAGCAGCTATAGAACTCCAAACACCGGGGAGCTGTTTTTT
v_call: TRBV29-1; j_call: TRBJ2-5; clone_size: .; d_call: .; cdr3_aa: CSVGQTQETQYF; cdr3_nt: TGCAGCGTTGGACAGACACAAGAGACCCAGTACTTC
v_call: TRBV6-5; j_call: TRBJ2-7; clone_size: .; d_call: TRBD1; cdr3_aa: CASSQGTGQYEQYF; cdr3_nt: TGTGCCAGCAGTCAGGGGACAGGGCAGTACGAGCAGTACTTC
v_call: TRBV10-1; j_call: TRBJ2-5; clone_size: .; d_call: .; cdr3_aa: CASSVRQEETQYF; cdr3_nt: TGCGCCAGCAGTGTCCGACAGGAAGAGACCCAGTACTTC
v_call: TRBV7-2; j_call: TRBJ1-2; clone_size: .; d_call: .; cdr3_aa: CASSINRVDYGYTF; cdr3_nt: TGTGCCAGCAGCATAAACAGGGTCGACTATGGCTACACCTTC
v_call: TRBV10-3; j_call: TRBJ2-3; clone_size: .; d_call: TRBD2; cdr3_aa: CAISGRLAGGVGDTQYF; cdr3_nt: TGTGCCATCAGCGGCAGACTAGCGGGAGGGGTTGGAGATACGCAGTATTTT
v_call: TRBV10-2; j_call: TRBJ1-2; clone_size: .; d_call: .; cdr3_aa: CASSSNSAGYTF; cdr3_nt: TGCGCCAGCAGTTCTAACTCGGCTGGCTACACCTTC
v_call: TRBV5-1; j_call: TRBJ2-7; clone_size: once; d_call: .; cdr3_aa: CASNSRRDRGASYEQYF; cdr3_nt: TGCGCCAGCAATTCGCGCCGCGACCGGGGGGCCTCCTACGAGCAGTACTTC
v_call: TRBV30; j_call: TRBJ2-2; clone_size: .; d_call: TRBD2; cdr3_aa: CAWSGAGGPDTGELFF; cdr3_nt: TGTGCCTGGTCGGGGGCGGGAGGGCCTGACACCGGGGAGCTGTTTTTT
v_call: TRBV11-2; j_call: TRBJ2-2; clone_size: .; d_call: .; cdr3_aa: CASSLGGGGELFF; cdr3_nt: TGTGCCAGCAGCTTAGGAGGTGGCGGGGAGCTGTTTTTT
v_call: TRBV10-3; j_call: TRBJ2-1; clone_size: .; d_call: .; cdr3_aa: CAISESTFLQFF; cdr3_nt: TGTGCCATCAGTGAGTCCACTTTTTTGCAGTTCTTC
v_call: TRBV5-1; j_call: TRBJ1-6; clone_size: .; d_call: .; cdr3_aa: CASSWTEYNSPLHF; cdr3_nt: TGCGCCAGCAGCTGGACCGAGTATAATTCACCCCTCCACTTT
v_call: TRBV5-4; j_call: TRBJ1-2; clone_size: .; d_call: .; cdr3_aa: CASSLPRGGYTF; cdr3_nt: TGTGCCAGCAGCCTCCCGCGGGGAGGCTACACCTTC
v_call: TRBV4-1; j_call: TRBJ2-5; clone_size: .; d_call: TRBD1; cdr3_aa: CASSQEGTGGLKTQYF; cdr3_nt: TGCGCCAGCAGCCAAGAAGGGACAGGGGGTCTTAAGACCCAGTACTTC
v_call: TRBV5-6; j_call: TRBJ2-5; clone_size: .; d_call: .; cdr3_aa: CASSLDGTPGTQYF; cdr3_nt: TGTGCCAGCAGCTTGGACGGGACTCCAGGGACCCAGTACTTC
v_call: TRBV30; j_call: TRBJ1-4; clone_size: .; d_call: .; cdr3_aa: CAWSGDNQHEKLFF; cdr3_nt: TGTGCCTGGAGTGGGGACAATCAGCATGAAAAACTGTTTTTT
v_call: TRBV6-5; j_call: TRBJ1-1; clone_size: .; d_call: .; cdr3_aa: CASSYSTGAEAFF; cdr3_nt: TGTGCCAGCAGTTACTCGACGGGGGCTGAAGCTTTCTTT
v_call: TRBV19; j_call: TRBJ2-3; clone_size: once; d_call: .; cdr3_aa: CASGAITDTQYF; cdr3_nt: TGTGCCAGTGGGGCGATCACAGATACGCAGTATTTT
v_call: TRBV4-3; j_call: TRBJ2-3; clone_size: once; d_call: TRBD1; cdr3_aa: CASSLTGADTQYF; cdr3_nt: TGCGCCAGCAGCCTTACAGGGGCAGATACGCAGTATTTT
v_call: TRBV19; j_call: TRBJ2-7; clone_size: .; d_call: TRBD1; cdr3_aa: CASSIDRYRGRYEQYF; cdr3_nt: TGTGCCAGTAGTATAGATCGGTACAGGGGACGGTACGAGCAGTACTTC
v_call: TRBV6-1; j_call: TRBJ1-2; clone_size: .; d_call: .; cdr3_aa: CASSDWRNYGYTF; cdr3_nt: TGTGCCAGCAGTGACTGGCGGAACTATGGCTACACCTTC